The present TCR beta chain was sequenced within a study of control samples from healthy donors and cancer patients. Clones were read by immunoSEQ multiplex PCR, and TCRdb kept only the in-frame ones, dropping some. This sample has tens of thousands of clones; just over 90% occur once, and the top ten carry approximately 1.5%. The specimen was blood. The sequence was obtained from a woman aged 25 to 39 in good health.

The CDR3 spells CASSPPNNEQFF. In DNA form, the CDR3 reads TGCGCCAGCAGCCCCCCAAACAATGAGCAGTTCTTC. This sequence joins TRBV4-1 and TRBJ2-1; D is uncertain. V lost 4 bases to trimming and J lost 5 bases, with 6 bases between them. The CDR3 sequence is 12 residues long. CDR1 is MGHRA and CDR2 is YSYEKL in the germline V gene.